A single sample is the source of the 28 T cell receptor beta chains below, sequenced in a study of neoadjuvant anti-PD-1 for oral cavity cancer. TCRdb's copy holds only in-frame clones and misses some; the assay was immunoSEQ multiplex PCR. The repertoire holds over 12,000 clones, 71% seen once, with approximately 3% in the top ten. Sequences were derived from PBMCs, sampled before nivolumab (anti-PD-1) treatment. These receptors were obtained from a person between 35 and 79 years old with oral cavity squamous cell carcinoma.

This clone was detected only a few times. The CDR3 region has the DNA TGTGCCAGCAGCTTATACCCAGGGTTGGGAAACACCATATATTTT. Its protein product is CASSLYPGLGNTIYF. The chain employs TRBV7-8 and TRBJ1-3, with D possibly matching TRBD1 (5 bases). Germline V gives CDR1 SGHVS, CDR2 FQNEAQ. Trimming stripped 2 bases from V and 4 bases from J, with 12 bases between. The CDR3 consists of 15 residues. Drawing the rest from reference TRBV7-8 and TRBJ1-3, the complete variable domain is GAGVSQSPRYKVAKRGQDVALRCDPISGHVSLFWYQQALGQGPEFLTYFQNEAQLDKSGLPSDRFFAERPEGSVSTLKIQRTQQEDSAVYLCASSLYPGLGNTIYFGEGSWLTVV.

This clone occurred once. The J gene is TRBJ2-7, the V gene TRBV9; 9 positions match TRBD2. This CDR3 is 15 amino acids long. The trim removed 0 bases at V and 6 bases at J, leaving 7 bases unmatched. In germline, CDR1 is SGDLS, CDR2 YYNGEE. CDR3 DNA: TGTGCCAGCAGCGTAGAGTACAGCGGGAGGCTCGAGCAGTACTTC. The encoded protein is CASSVEYSGRLEQYF.

The rearrangement links TRBV4-1 to TRBJ2-1, with D possibly matching TRBD2 (6 bases). CDR1 MGHRA and CDR2 YSYEKL come from the germline V gene. The ends were cut back, 1 base at V and 7 bases at J, with 14 bases in the middle. The CDR3 totals 15 residues. The CDR3 is CASSQGWLARNEQFF. CDR3 in DNA: TGCGCCAGCAGCCAAGGGTGGCTAGCGCGGAATGAGCAGTTCTTC.

The rearrangement joins TRBV11-2 to TRBJ2-3, with 7 bases identical to TRBD2. V trimming: 3 bases; J trimming: 2 bases; junction bases outside the gene matches: 8. This CDR3 contains 16 residues. Germline CDR1 is SGHAT and CDR2 is FQNNGV. The CDR3 spells CASSFKRDGFTDTQYF. CDR3 nucleotides: TGTGCCAGCAGCTTCAAGCGGGACGGCTTCACAGATACGCAGTATTTT.

CDR3 DNA: TGCGCCAGCTTGAATTGTCTGTATCAGCCCCAGCATTTT. The encoded protein is CASLNCLYQPQHF. The chain links TRBV10-1 to TRBJ1-5; no definite D call. Trimming left V 8 bases short and J 5 bases short, with 13 bases between. Germline V CDR1 and CDR2: WNHNN, SYGVQD (reference sequence). The CDR3 is 13 amino acids.

This chain joins TRBV11-3 and TRBJ2-1, with D possibly TRBD1 on 6 matching bases. CDR1 is SGHNT and CDR2 is YENEEA in the germline V gene. Deletions cut 0 bases from V and 10 bases from J, with 7 bases between. The CDR3 has 12 residues. The CDR3 sequence: CASSLEDREQFF. The CDR3, as DNA: TGTGCCAGCAGCTTAGAAGACAGGGAGCAGTTCTTC.

This clone came up once. V usage is TRBV5-4 and J usage is TRBJ1-1, with D possibly matching TRBD1 (5 bases). Trimming took 2 bases from V and 1 from J, leaving 9 bases between them. Germline CDR1 reads SGHNT; CDR2 reads YYREEE (reference sequence). This CDR3 contains 14 residues. The CDR3 reads CASSLGVGNTEAFF. The DNA for the CDR3 is TGTGCCAGCAGCTTAGGGGTGGGGAACACTGAAGCTTTCTTT.

The chain recombines TRBV29-1 with TRBJ1-1; tentatively, D is TRBD1 (5 bases). V shed 4 bases and J shed 1 base, with 10 bases lying between them. Germline CDR1 reads SQVTM; CDR2 reads ANQGSEA. CDR3 size: 13 residues. CDR3 sequence (DNA): TGCAGCGTTGGACAGACGTCGAACACTGAAGCTTTCTTT. Encoded protein: CSVGQTSNTEAFF. The full variable domain, completed using reference TRBV29-1 and TRBJ1-1, is SAVISQKPSRDICQRGTSLTIQCQVDSQVTMMFWYRQQPGQSLTLIATANQGSEATYESGFVIDKFPISRPNLTFSTLTVSNMSPEDSSIYLCSVGQTSNTEAFFGQGTRLTVV.

The chain recombines TRBV5-4 with TRBJ2-3, with TRBD2 matching 7 bases. The CDR3 is 14 amino acids. J lost 7 bases, V lost 5 bases, and 10 bases had no gene match. Germline values: CDR1 SGHNT, CDR2 YYREEE (reference sequence). CDR3 in amino acids: CASSTGGSGNTQYF. For the CDR3, the DNA is TGTGCCAGCAGTACCGGGGGGTCGGGCAATACGCAGTATTTT.

This clone came up a few times. This chain links TRBV9 with TRBJ1-1, with 8 bases aligning to TRBD1. The CDR3 runs to 16 residues. With V trimmed by 2 bases and J by 1 base, 7 bases remained unmatched. CDR1 and CDR2 from the germline V gene are SGDLS and YYNGEE. The CDR3: CASSVVAGTGNTEAFF. DNA of the CDR3: TGTGCCAGCAGCGTCGTAGCCGGGACAGGGAACACTGAAGCTTTCTTT.

The chain uses TRBV4-1 and TRBJ1-5; D unresolved. The CDR3 totals 13 residues. V gave up 4 bases and J gave up 4 bases, with 8 bases separating them. Germline CDR1 MGHRA, CDR2 YSYEKL. CDR3 residues: CASSPWVNQPQHF. As DNA, the CDR3 is TGCGCCAGCAGCCCGTGGGTGAATCAGCCCCAGCATTTT.

The chain couples TRBV15 to TRBJ1-2, with 8 bases aligning to TRBD1. The CDR3 extends over 15 amino acids. Germline trimming cut 0 bases from V and 7 bases from J; bases unmatched to any gene: 7. The germline V gene encodes CDR1 LNHNV and CDR2 YYDKDF (reference sequence). The CDR3 nucleotides read TGTGCCACCAGCAGAGATAGGTCAGGGGGCTTTGGCTACACCTTC. This codes for CATSRDRSGGFGYTF.

The V and J genes are TRBV29-1 and TRBJ2-6; 11 bases align to TRBD2. V gave up 7 bases and J gave up 1 base; unmatched junction bases: 6. CDR1 and CDR2 from the germline V gene are SQVTM and ANQGSEA. The CDR3 sequence is 16 residues long. CDR3 amino acids: CSAETSGISGANVLTF. The CDR3 DNA reads as TGCAGCGCTGAGACTAGCGGGATTTCTGGGGCCAACGTCCTGACTTTC. Combining the CDR3 with reference TRBV29-1 and TRBJ2-6 gives the whole variable domain SAVISQKPSRDICQRGTSLTIQCQVDSQVTMMFWYRQQPGQSLTLIATANQGSEATYESGFVIDKFPISRPNLTFSTLTVSNMSPEDSSIYLCSAETSGISGANVLTFGAGSRLTVL.

In its sample, this clone was seen a few times. The J gene is TRBJ1-1, the V gene TRBV2; D not resolved. Trimming cost V 7 bases and J 0 bases, with 15 bases left between them. This CDR3 contains 15 residues. Germline assignment: CDR1 SNHLY and CDR2 FYNNEI. In nucleotides, the CDR3 is TGTGCCAGCAAGAAAGAGACCACAATGAACACTGAAGCTTTCTTT. It specifies CASKKETTMNTEAFF.

DNA for the CDR3: TGCGCCAGCAGCTCCGGGACTAGCGGGTCTTTTGAGCAGTTCTTC. Translated: CASSSGTSGSFEQFF. The chain combines TRBV5-1 with TRBJ2-1, with 12 positions matching TRBD2. Trimming removed 3 bases from V and 9 bases from J; junction bases left unmatched: 7. The germline V gene has CDR1 SGHRS and CDR2 YFSETQ. This CDR3 is 15 amino acids long.

V gene TRBV19 combines with J gene TRBJ2-1; D is unclear. V lost 5 bases and J 2 bases, leaving 10 bases between the germline ends. CDR1 and CDR2 (germline): LNHDA, SQIVND (reference sequence). This CDR3 is 14 amino acids long. CDR3 sequence (DNA): TGTGCCAGTAGTTTGGGTCTCCCCTACAATGAGCAGTTCTTC. It specifies CASSLGLPYNEQFF.

This clone was recorded once. The junction and the germline gene differ at one end; a read error may be behind it. The chain employs TRBV7-7 and TRBJ2-2; perhaps TRBD1 as D (5 bases). Germline assignment: CDR1 SSHAT and CDR2 FNYEAQ (reference sequence). The CDR3 has 16 amino acids. This chain's CDR3 is CASSLGRTINTGELFF. In nucleotides, the CDR3 is TGTGCTAGCAGCTTGGGGCGGACGATTAACACCGGGGAGCTGTTTTTT.

This CDR3 is CASSQDVQETQYF. CDR3 nucleotide sequence: TGTGCCAGCAGTCAGGACGTCCAAGAGACCCAGTACTTC. V and J are TRBV6-6 and TRBJ2-5; D is unresolved. Germline V gene data show CDR1 as MNHNY and CDR2 as SVGAGI (reference sequence). With 5 bases removed from V and 1 base from J, the gap between germline ends came to 8 bases. This CDR3 is built from 13 residues.

The chain employs TRBV28 and TRBJ1-2; TRBD1 agrees at 9 bases. This CDR3 is built from 16 residues. The germline CDR1 and CDR2 sequences are MDHEN and SYDVKM. J lost 2 bases, V lost 4 bases, and 8 bases had no gene match. CDR3 in DNA: TGTGCCAGCAGTTCTATCGGACAGGGGCGAAACTATGGCTACACCTTC. Residues: CASSSIGQGRNYGYTF.

The chain carries TRBV6-4 and TRBJ2-1; D is uncertain. From germline, CDR1 is MRHNA and CDR2 SNTAGT. V lost 7 bases, J lost 4 bases, and 23 bases lay in between. The CDR3 has 17 residues. CDR3 protein: CASTLNAPGNRYNEQFF. DNA for the CDR3: TGTGCCAGCACCCTTAACGCCCCTGGAAACAGATACAATGAGCAGTTCTTC.

The rearrangement joins TRBV25-1 to TRBJ1-2, with a weak D call TRBD1 (6 bases). The CDR3 is made up of 12 amino acids. Trimming took 4 bases from V and 8 from J, leaving 11 bases between them. CDR1 is MGHDK and CDR2 is SYGVNS in the germline V gene. The CDR3 region has the DNA TGTGCCAGCAGTGCCTCAGGGGCCGGCTACACCTTC. This translates into CASSASGAGYTF.

This chain uses TRBV28 with TRBJ2-7; 7 bases map to TRBD2. Trimming took 1 base from V and 4 from J; bases not matched to a gene: 4. The germline V gene encodes CDR1 MDHEN and CDR2 SYDVKM. The CDR3 length is 14 residues. The CDR3 is CASSLSGGGYEQYF. The CDR3 DNA sequence: TGTGCCAGCAGTTTATCGGGAGGTGGGTACGAGCAGTACTTC. Using reference TRBV28 and TRBJ2-7 for the parts outside the CDR3, the full variable domain is DVKVTQSSRYLVKRTGEKVFLECVQDMDHENMFWYRQDPGLGLRLIYFSYDVKMKEKGDIPEGYSVSREKKERFSLILESASTNQTSMYLCASSLSGGGYEQYFGPGTRLTVT.

The chain carries TRBV19 and TRBJ2-7, with D maybe TRBD1 (6 bases). The CDR3 extends over 15 amino acids. The germline V and J ends were trimmed by 4 bases and 5 bases, with 18 bases remaining between them. Germline V lookup: CDR1 LNHDA, CDR2 SQIVND (reference sequence). The CDR3 bases are TGTGCCAGTAGTAGAAAAGGACAGACCTTCGACGAGCAGTACTTC. Encoded protein: CASSRKGQTFDEQYF. The full variable domain, in which reference TRBV19 and TRBJ2-7 provide the parts outside the CDR3, is DGGITQSPKYLFRKEGQNVTLSCEQNLNHDAMYWYRQDPGQGLRLIYYSQIVNDFQKGDIAEGYSVSREKKESFPLTVTSAQKNPTAFYLCASSRKGQTFDEQYFGPGTRLTVT.

This rearrangement joins TRBV5-1 to TRBJ1-1; maybe TRBD1 (6 bases). Trimming removed 7 bases at V and 1 base at J, with 20 bases between. CDR1 SGHRS and CDR2 YFSETQ come from the germline V gene. This CDR3 contains 16 residues. The CDR3 sequence: CASVPNPGVRNTEAFF. The CDR3 DNA reads as TGCGCCAGCGTACCTAATCCAGGGGTTAGGAACACTGAAGCTTTCTTT.

There are a few counts of this clone. The J gene is TRBJ2-1, the V gene TRBV5-1; tentative D call: TRBD2 (7 bases). CDR3 size: 16 residues. Trimming left V 2 bases short and J 5 bases short, with 17 bases between. Germline CDR1 and CDR2: SGHRS and YFSETQ. In DNA form, the CDR3 reads TGCGCCAGCAGCTTCATATCCGGAGGGGGGGACAATGAGCAGTTCTTC. Encoded protein: CASSFISGGGDNEQFF.

The chain recombines TRBV2 with TRBJ1-2; D not certain. V was clipped by 4 bases and J by 4 bases, with 7 bases between them. The CDR3 sequence is 12 residues long. The germline CDR1 and CDR2 sequences are SNHLY and FYNNEI. The CDR3 nucleotides are TGTGCCAGCAGTGCTGGGTTCTATGGCTACACCTTC. Translation: CASSAGFYGYTF.

The chain employs TRBV28 and TRBJ1-1, with a tentative D call TRBD1 (5 bases). The CDR3 runs to 14 residues. V lost 5 bases to trimming and J lost 4 bases, with 14 bases between them. Germline V gene sequence: CDR1 MDHEN, CDR2 SYDVKM. CDR3 amino acids: CASSLGNRGTEAFF. The DNA for the CDR3 is TGTGCCAGCAGTCTAGGTAATAGGGGCACTGAAGCTTTCTTT.

In this sample, this clone turned up a few times. The J gene is TRBJ2-7, the V gene TRBV6-6; D is tentatively TRBD1 or TRBD2 (6 bases each). Trimming removed 4 bases from V and 0 bases from J, with 13 bases in between. CDR1 and CDR2 (germline): MNHNY, SVGAGI (reference sequence). The CDR3 extends over 15 amino acids. The CDR3 loop reads CASSLEGGGSYEQYF. For the CDR3, the DNA is TGTGCCAGCAGTTTAGAGGGGGGCGGCTCCTACGAGCAGTACTTC.